The 10 T cell receptor beta chains given below trace back to one sample, sequenced in a study of beta chain features in type 1 diabetes. Reverse transcription of all isolated RNA meant that expressed TCRB transcripts were sequenced. Generated by immunoSEQ multiplex PCR, the TCRdb table keeps only in-frame clones and is missing some. The profile covers some 900,000 clones, with under 20% appearing a single time and around 0.02% taken by the ten largest. Sequencing input: naive CD4+ T cells from blood. Source of these receptors: a woman aged 18-30 years in good health.

The rearrangement joins TRBV5-1 to TRBJ2-3, with 7 bases that match TRBD2. The V gene end was trimmed by 3 bases and the J gene end by 2 bases; junction bases not matched to a gene: 15. This CDR3 is 18 amino acids long. Germline assignment: CDR1 SGHRS and CDR2 YFSETQ. The CDR3 nucleotides read TGCGCCAGCAGCTGGGGGTTGCGGCTAGCGGCTCTCACAGATACGCAGTATTTT. Its protein product is CASSWGLRLAALTDTQYF.

The chain recombines TRBV6-5 with TRBJ1-5; TRBD1 matches at 7 bases. CDR1 is MNHEY, CDR2 SVGAGI, per germline. This CDR3 contains 15 residues. Trimming at V came to 0 bases and at J to 6 bases, leaving 5 bases not matched to a gene. CDR3: CASSYSGAGGQPQHF. DNA for the CDR3: TGTGCCAGCAGTTACTCGGGGGCAGGGGGTCAGCCCCAGCATTTT.

V usage is TRBV15 and J usage is TRBJ2-7, with 7 bases aligning to TRBD1. J was trimmed by 0 bases and V by 0 bases; bases with no gene match: 2. CDR3 size: 15 residues. Germline CDR1 reads LNHNV; CDR2 reads YYDKDF (reference sequence). CDR3 protein: CATSRDRGSSYEQYF. In DNA form, the CDR3 reads TGTGCCACCAGCAGAGACAGGGGGAGCTCCTACGAGCAGTACTTC.

This clone was seen just once. The chain carries TRBV6-4 and TRBJ2-1, with TRBD1 matching 7 bases. After removal of 7 bases from V and 5 bases from J, the junction contained 14 bases not matched to a gene. The germline CDR1 and CDR2 sequences are MRHNA and SNTAGT. The CDR3 is 16 amino acids. In DNA form, the CDR3 reads TGTGCCAGCACCCGGATGGGGACAGAACCAAACAATGAGCAGTTCTTC. This sequence encodes CASTRMGTEPNNEQFF.

The chain has TRBV5-4 and TRBJ2-7; tentatively, D is TRBD2 (5 bases). This CDR3 spans 14 amino acids. The germline CDR1 and CDR2 sequences are SGHNT and YYREEE (reference sequence). V lost 0 bases and J lost 1, with 8 bases in between. CDR3 bases: TGTGCCAGCAGCTTGGGTCCGGGGTCCTACGAGCAGTACTTC. This translates into CASSLGPGSYEQYF.

The chain employs TRBV5-1 and TRBJ2-3; a possible D gene is TRBD2 (7 bases). The ends were cut back, 4 bases at V and 1 base at J, with 13 bases in the middle. Germline loops: CDR1 SGHRS, CDR2 YFSETQ. This CDR3 comprises 15 residues. CDR3 coding DNA: TGCGCCAGCAGCCTAGGGGGAGGGCGCACAGATACGCAGTATTTT. Residues: CASSLGGGRTDTQYF.

This CDR3 is CASSPDFGASGSIEQFF. Written as DNA, the CDR3 is TGTGCCAGCAGCCCAGATTTTGGGGCTAGCGGGAGTATTGAGCAGTTCTTC. The chain recombines TRBV7-9 with TRBJ2-1, with 10 bases matching TRBD2. Germline V lookup: CDR1 SEHNR, CDR2 FQNEAQ (reference sequence). With 5 bases clipped from V and 9 bases from J, the junction kept 16 bases outside the gene matches. The CDR3 has 17 residues.

V and J are TRBV5-6 and TRBJ2-7; 9 bases line up with TRBD2. The CDR3 contains 14 residues. Germline V gives CDR1 SGHDT, CDR2 YYEEEE. The trim removed 0 bases at V and 5 bases at J, leaving 3 bases unmatched. The CDR3, as DNA: TGTGCCAGCAGCTTGGCTAGCGGGACCCACGAGCAGTACTTC. This codes for CASSLASGTHEQYF. The whole variable domain, filled in from reference TRBV5-6 and TRBJ2-7, reads DAGVTQSPTHLIKTRGQQVTLRCSPKSGHDTVSWYQQALGQGPQFIFQYYEEEERQRGNFPDRFSGHQFPNYSSELNVNALLLGDSALYLCASSLASGTHEQYFGPGTRLTVT.

This clone has just a few counts. J is TRBJ2-7 and V is TRBV7-2, with 10 bases matching TRBD2. Germline loops: CDR1 SGHTA, CDR2 FQGNSA. V lost 7 bases, J lost 4 bases, and 7 bases stayed unmatched. The CDR3 runs 14 residues. Here the CDR3 reads CASIRTSGEYEQYF. The DNA of the CDR3 is TGTGCCAGCATACGGACTAGCGGCGAGTACGAGCAGTACTTC.

This clone appeared a few times. This chain uses TRBV13 with TRBJ2-5; D not resolved. The V end was cut by 4 bases, the J end by 1 base, with 7 bases between. CDR3 length equals 13 residues. CDR1 PRHDT and CDR2 FYEKMQ come from the germline V gene (reference sequence). The CDR3 DNA reads TGTGCCAGCAGCTCGTACGGCCAAGAGACCCAGTACTTC. It is translated as CASSSYGQETQYF. The full variable domain, with the rest looked up from reference TRBV13 and TRBJ2-5, is AAGVIQSPRHLIKEKRETATLKCYPIPRHDTVYWYQQGPGQDPQFLISFYEKMQSDKGSIPDRFSAQQFSDYHSELNMSSLELGDSALYFCASSSYGQETQYFGPGTRLLVL.